This is a list of T cell receptor beta chains from one sample in a study of identical twins. Via MiXCR, TCRdb re-called the 5' RACE reads, giving one row per CDR3 protein. Here the sample spans 690,000 or so distinct CDR3 sequences, 5.5% to 7.5% being singletons. The sequenced sample consisted of naive T cells sorted from blood. These receptor sequences come from a man aged 18 to 30 in good health. The CDR3 runs from the conserved cysteine through the conserved F or W. D genes are given only for firm matches. Only some rows state a clone size, as once, few, many or a class for expanded clones.

13,TRBV20-1,TRBJ2-7,TRBD2,few,CSANPSGTYEQYF,TGCAGTGCTAACCCTAGCGGGACCTACGAGCAGTACTTC
15,TRBV6-5,TRBJ2-1,TRBD1,many,CASSYGQGVNNEQFF,TGTGCCAGCAGTTACGGACAGGGGGTTAACAATGAGCAGTTCTTC
15,TRBV27,TRBJ1-6,-,-,CASSLIGEVGSPLHF,TGTGCCAGCAGTTTAATCGGGGAAGTGGGTTCACCCCTCCACTTT
12,TRBV20-1,TRBJ2-1,-,many,CSARDRWNEQFF,TGCAGTGCTAGAGATCGGTGGAATGAGCAGTTCTTC
13,TRBV6-1,TRBJ2-7,-,many,CASSKGGSYEQYF,TGTGCCAGCAGCAAGGGGGGCAGTTACGAGCAGTACTTC
16,TRBV6-2/TRBV6-3,TRBJ2-3,TRBD2,many,CASSYGLAGHTDTQYF,TGTGCCAGCAGTTACGGACTAGCGGGGCACACAGATACGCAGTATTTT
14,TRBV28,TRBJ1-1,-,many,CASNRPGFGTEAFF,TGTGCCAGCAACCGACCGGGTTTTGGCACTGAAGCTTTCTTT
16,TRBV7-2,TRBJ2-2,-,many,CASSLGGVSNTGELFF,TGTGCCAGCAGCCTAGGAGGCGTCTCGAACACCGGGGAGCTGTTTTTT
15,TRBV7-2,TRBJ1-4,-,many,CASSLVLARNEKLFF,TGTGCCAGCAGCTTAGTCCTGGCCCGTAATGAAAAACTGTTTTTT
19,TRBV4-1,TRBJ2-2,TRBD2,few,CASSPQGDASGSVTGELFF,TGCGCCAGCAGCCCCCAAGGCGATGCCAGCGGGAGTGTCACCGGGGAGCTGTTTTTT
15,TRBV15,TRBJ2-1,-,-,CATSRDLRGLTSQFF,TGTGCCACCAGCAGAGATCTTCGCGGGCTAACCTCCCAGTTCTTC
14,TRBV5-6,TRBJ1-5,TRBD1,many,CASSKGQVNQPQHF,TGTGCCAGCAGCAAGGGACAGGTCAATCAGCCCCAGCATTTT
15,TRBV9,TRBJ1-1,TRBD1,few,CASSVGTGGGTEAFF,TGTGCCAGCAGCGTAGGGACAGGGGGTGGCACTGAAGCTTTCTTT
12,TRBV29-1,TRBJ2-2,-,many,CSVKRDTGELFF,TGCAGCGTCAAAAGGGATACCGGGGAGCTGTTTTTT
15,TRBV7-2,TRBJ2-6,-,many,CASSLYRSGANVLTF,TGTGCCAGCAGCTTGTACCGCTCTGGGGCCAACGTCCTGACTTTC
13,TRBV20-1,TRBJ2-5,-,-,CSARDGGQETQYF,TGCAGTGCTAGGGACGGGGGCCAAGAGACCCAGTACTTC
14,TRBV12-3/TRBV12-4,TRBJ1-4,-,-,CASSLRGATEKLFF,TGTGCCAGCAGTTTAAGAGGGGCTACCGAAAAACTGTTTTTT
17,TRBV9,TRBJ2-1,TRBD2,few,CASSVAGGGLAGNEQFF,TGTGCCAGCAGCGTAGCTGGGGGGGGACTAGCGGGGAATGAGCAGTTCTTC
15,TRBV15,TRBJ2-5,-,many,CATSRTVTMEETQYF,TGTGCCACCAGCAGAACAGTCACGATGGAAGAGACCCAGTACTTC
15,TRBV30,TRBJ2-3,TRBD1,-,CAWMVETGVVNTQYF,TGTGCCTGGATGGTCGAGACAGGGGTTGTAAATACGCAGTATTTT
15,TRBV12-3/TRBV12-4,TRBJ1-2,TRBD1,few,CASSSTGTGIGGYTF,TGTGCCAGCAGTTCCACCGGGACAGGGATTGGAGGCTACACCTTC
15,TRBV7-9,TRBJ2-1,-,many,CASREGRALNNEQFF,TGTGCCAGCAGGGAAGGACGTGCCCTTAACAATGAGCAGTTCTTC
16,TRBV20-1,TRBJ2-3,TRBD2,many,CSATGTSGISADTQYF,TGCAGTGCAACCGGGACTAGCGGGATTTCGGCAGATACGCAGTATTTT
14,TRBV12-5,TRBJ2-3,TRBD1,-,CASGIQGVTDTQYF,TGTGCTAGTGGCATACAGGGGGTCACAGATACGCAGTATTTT
15,TRBV12-3/TRBV12-4,TRBJ2-2,TRBD1,many,CASSRLGQGVGELFF,TGTGCCAGCAGTCGCCTAGGACAGGGGGTCGGGGAGCTGTTTTTT
13,TRBV7-8,TRBJ1-5,-,many,CASSLAMGQPQHF,TGTGCCAGCAGCTTAGCCATGGGTCAGCCCCAGCATTTT
13,TRBV12-3/TRBV12-4,TRBJ2-5,TRBD1,many,CASSNTGGETQYF,TGTGCCAGCAGCAACACAGGGGGCGAGACCCAGTACTTC
15,TRBV12-3/TRBV12-4,TRBJ2-2,TRBD1,few,CASSTGQGNTGELFF,TGTGCCAGCAGTACCGGACAGGGGAACACCGGGGAGCTGTTTTTT
15,TRBV4-1,TRBJ1-1,TRBD1,many,CASSQDSGGNTEAFF,TGCGCCAGCAGCCAAGATTCAGGGGGCAACACTGAAGCTTTCTTT
12,TRBV15,TRBJ2-5,-,many,CATRTAQETQYF,TGTGCCACCCGAACGGCGCAAGAGACCCAGTACTTC
17,TRBV14,TRBJ2-2,-,-,CASSQDPPAANTGELFF,TGTGCCAGCAGCCAAGACCCCCCAGCAGCGAACACCGGGGAGCTGTTTTTT
13,TRBV21-1,TRBJ2-1,-,-,CASSKGDMDEQFF,TGTGCCAGCAGCAAAGGTGATATGGATGAGCAGTTCTTC
15,TRBV5-5,TRBJ2-3,TRBD1,-,CASSLRQGITDTQYF,TGTGCCAGCAGCTTGCGACAGGGTATCACAGATACGCAGTATTTT
13,TRBV20-1,TRBJ2-5,-,-,CSGGVGGQETQYF,TGCAGTGGAGGGGTGGGCGGGCAAGAGACCCAGTACTTC
15,TRBV5-1,TRBJ2-6,-,few,CASSLPLSGANVLTF,TGCGCCAGCAGCTTGCCCCTCTCTGGGGCCAACGTCCTGACTTTC
12,TRBV6-5,TRBJ2-1,-,many,CASSYSGTEQFF,TGTGCCAGCAGTTACAGCGGGACAGAGCAGTTCTTC
13,TRBV18,TRBJ1-6,-,-,CASSRRTNSPLHF,TGTGCCAGCTCACGGAGGACAAATTCACCCCTCCACTTT
15,TRBV28,TRBJ2-1,TRBD1,many,CASISGTGGFSEQFF,TGTGCCAGTATATCCGGGACAGGGGGCTTTAGTGAGCAGTTCTTC
16,TRBV11-2,TRBJ2-1,TRBD1,many,CASSSLVRGRRSEQFF,TGTGCCAGCAGCTCGCTCGTCAGGGGGCGTCGAAGTGAGCAGTTCTTC
20,TRBV4-2,TRBJ2-2,TRBD2,few,CASSQESALAGVANTGELFF,TGTGCCAGCAGCCAAGAGTCCGCACTAGCGGGAGTTGCGAACACCGGGGAGCTGTTTTTT
16,TRBV5-1,TRBJ1-4,-,many,CASSLVDSATNEKLFF,TGCGCCAGCAGCTTGGTGGACAGTGCAACTAATGAAAAACTGTTTTTT
14,TRBV29-1,TRBJ2-2,TRBD2,many,CSTGLATNTGELFF,TGCAGCACGGGACTAGCGACGAACACCGGGGAGCTGTTTTTT
15,TRBV20-1,TRBJ1-5,-,few,CSVSADTTSNQPQHF,TGCAGTGTCTCGGCTGACACAACTAGCAATCAGCCCCAGCATTTT
13,TRBV20-1,TRBJ2-1,-,-,CSAPDWTNNEQFF,TGCAGTGCTCCGGACTGGACAAACAATGAGCAGTTCTTC
13,TRBV12-3/TRBV12-4,TRBJ2-2,-,many,CASRGLNTGELFF,TGTGCCAGCAGGGGACTTAACACCGGGGAGCTGTTTTTT
13,TRBV12-3/TRBV12-4,TRBJ2-3,-,few,CASSSKGPDTQYF,TGTGCCAGCAGTTCAAAGGGGCCAGATACGCAGTATTTT
15,TRBV11-2,TRBJ1-5,-,many,CASSLGPGIDQPQHF,TGTGCCAGCAGCTTGGGGCCAGGGATAGATCAGCCCCAGCATTTT
16,TRBV11-2,TRBJ2-1,TRBD2,-,CASTQIAGGRGNEQFF,TGTGCCAGCACCCAAATAGCGGGAGGACGAGGTAATGAGCAGTTCTTC
18,TRBV20-1,TRBJ2-1,-,many,CSARDGLPTSQGSHEQFF,TGCAGTGCTAGAGATGGTCTTCCGACTAGCCAGGGGAGTCATGAGCAGTTCTTC
17,TRBV4-2,TRBJ2-7,TRBD2,few,CASSPHPRVAGGGEQYF,TGTGCCAGCAGCCCGCACCCTAGGGTAGCGGGAGGAGGCGAGCAGTACTTC
14,TRBV30,TRBJ1-4,TRBD1,-,CAWRGGRANEKLFF,TGTGCCTGGAGAGGGGGCAGAGCTAATGAAAAACTGTTTTTT
16,TRBV2,TRBJ1-5,-,-,CASSDLPAVSNQPQHF,TGTGCCAGCAGTGATTTGCCAGCCGTTAGCAATCAGCCCCAGCATTTT
15,TRBV7-2,TRBJ2-7,-,many,CASSLSGPSSYEQYF,TGTGCCAGCAGCTTATCGGGCCCGAGCTCCTACGAGCAGTACTTC
17,TRBV24-1,TRBJ2-3,-,many,CATSLPGPREGADTQYF,TGTGCCACCAGTTTACCGGGACCACGTGAGGGGGCAGATACGCAGTATTTT
12,TRBV29-1,TRBJ2-7,TRBD1,many,CSVATGYHEQYF,TGCAGCGTTGCGACAGGGTACCACGAGCAGTACTTC